These 9 T cell receptor beta chains originate from one sample sequenced in a study of beta chain features in type 1 diabetes. Investigators reverse transcribed all isolated RNA, so they sequenced expressed TCRB transcripts. The protocol was immunoSEQ multiplex PCR, while the TCRdb copy is restricted to in-frame clones and leaves out a portion. Of around 280,000 clones detected, approximately 15% appear once; the ten largest clones hold around 0.015%. Their antigens are not known. Study results and caveats: Patients with Type 1 diabetes showed moderately but significantly shorter TCRB CDR3s in all four CD4+ subsets.

The sequenced sample was naive CD4+ T cells from blood. All receptors come from a man aged 18-30 years with type 1 diabetes.

The chain recombines TRBV5-6 with TRBJ2-6; D not certain. The CDR3 has 16 residues. V lost 1 base to trimming and J lost 5 bases, with 13 bases between them. Germline CDR1 reads SGHDT; CDR2 reads YYEEEE. The CDR3, as DNA: TGTGCCAGCAGCTTGCTGATCGCGGTCCGGGCCAACGTCCTGACTTTC. It specifies CASSLLIAVRANVLTF.

The chain joins TRBV5-1 to TRBJ2-2; D gene uncertain. Per the germline V gene, CDR1 is SGHRS and CDR2 is YFSETQ. The CDR3 contains 12 residues. The germline V and J ends were trimmed by 5 bases and 7 bases, with 9 bases remaining between them. CDR3 coding DNA: TGCGCCAGCAGTCTCCTCGGCGGGGAGCTGTTTTTT. Translated: CASSLLGGELFF.

This clone was found a few times. The genes are TRBV7-2 and TRBJ2-5; 9 bases fit TRBD2. Germline values: CDR1 SGHTA, CDR2 FQGNSA. The V and J ends lost 2 bases and 2 bases, in that order; junction bases with no gene match: 3. The CDR3 contains 15 residues. The CDR3 DNA reads as TGTGCCAGCAGCTTAAGGCTAGCGGGGCAAGAGACCCAGTACTTC. Its translation: CASSLRLAGQETQYF.

This clone has a handful of counts. The chain joins TRBV19 to TRBJ1-2; D is uncertain. The CDR3 covers 15 residues. Trimming took off 5 bases at V and 5 bases at J, with 18 bases between the two ends. From germline, CDR1 is LNHDA and CDR2 SQIVND (reference sequence). CDR3 nucleotide sequence: TGTGCCAGTAGTGGAAGACAAGACCGCGTTTATGGCTACACCTTC. As protein: CASSGRQDRVYGYTF. The full variable domain, in which reference TRBV19 and TRBJ1-2 provide the parts outside the CDR3, is DGGITQSPKYLFRKEGQNVTLSCEQNLNHDAMYWYRQDPGQGLRLIYYSQIVNDFQKGDIAEGYSVSREKKESFPLTVTSAQKNPTAFYLCASSGRQDRVYGYTFGSGTRLTVV.

The chain couples TRBV29-1 to TRBJ2-7, with 10 bases identical to TRBD2. Germline values: CDR1 SQVTM, CDR2 ANQGSEA. J gave up 6 bases and V 4 bases, and 12 bases lay outside the gene matches. This CDR3 comprises 15 residues. The CDR3 region is CSVGSGRASEREQYF. CDR3 nucleotide sequence: TGCAGCGTTGGGAGCGGGAGGGCCTCAGAGCGCGAGCAGTACTTC.

CDR3: CASSKEIYGYTF. CDR3 DNA: TGTGCCAGCAGTAAGGAGATCTATGGCTACACCTTC. The chain couples TRBV28 to TRBJ1-2; no clear D. The V end was cut by 5 bases, the J end by 4 bases, with 8 bases between. The CDR3 runs to 12 residues. Germline V gives CDR1 MDHEN, CDR2 SYDVKM.

This clone was observed a few times. The J gene is TRBJ2-1, the V gene TRBV19; 7 bases fit TRBD2. Trimming at V came to 5 bases and at J to 6 bases, leaving 13 bases not matched to a gene. Germline V CDR1 and CDR2: LNHDA, SQIVND (reference sequence). The CDR3 runs 16 residues. The CDR3 nucleotides read TGTGCCAGTAGTTCACCAAAACGGGGGGTGACCAATGAGCAGTTCTTC. The encoded protein is CASSSPKRGVTNEQFF. The full variable domain, completed using reference TRBV19 and TRBJ2-1, is DGGITQSPKYLFRKEGQNVTLSCEQNLNHDAMYWYRQDPGQGLRLIYYSQIVNDFQKGDIAEGYSVSREKKESFPLTVTSAQKNPTAFYLCASSSPKRGVTNEQFFGPGTRLTVL.

This chain joins TRBV19 and TRBJ1-2; tentative D call: TRBD1 (5 bases). Germline V gene sequence: CDR1 LNHDA, CDR2 SQIVND (reference sequence). The V end was cut by 6 bases, the J end by 5 bases, with 10 bases between. The CDR3 loop spans 12 amino acids. CDR3 region: CASSQGFYGYTF. The CDR3 DNA reads TGTGCCAGTAGCCAGGGATTTTATGGCTACACCTTC.

This chain links TRBV19 with TRBJ2-1; 12 nucleotides line up with TRBD2. Germline V gene data show CDR1 as LNHDA and CDR2 as SQIVND (reference sequence). V shed 5 bases and J 6 bases; nucleotides not matched to a gene: 8. The CDR3 covers 16 residues. This chain's CDR3 is CASSPQSGLAGNEQFF. Written as DNA, the CDR3 is TGTGCCAGTAGTCCCCAATCGGGACTAGCGGGCAATGAGCAGTTCTTC.